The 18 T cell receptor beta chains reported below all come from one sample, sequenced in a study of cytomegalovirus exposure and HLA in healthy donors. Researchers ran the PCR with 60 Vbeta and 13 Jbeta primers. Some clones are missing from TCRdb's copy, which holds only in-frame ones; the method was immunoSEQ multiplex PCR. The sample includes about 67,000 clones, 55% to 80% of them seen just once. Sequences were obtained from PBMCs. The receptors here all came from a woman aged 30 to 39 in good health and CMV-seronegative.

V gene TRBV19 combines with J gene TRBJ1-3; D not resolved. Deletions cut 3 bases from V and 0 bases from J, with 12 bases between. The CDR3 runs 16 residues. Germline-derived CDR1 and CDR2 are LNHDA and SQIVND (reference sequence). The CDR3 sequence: CASSMWHLSSGNTIYF. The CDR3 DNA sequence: TGTGCCAGTAGTATGTGGCACCTCTCCTCTGGAAACACCATATATTTT.

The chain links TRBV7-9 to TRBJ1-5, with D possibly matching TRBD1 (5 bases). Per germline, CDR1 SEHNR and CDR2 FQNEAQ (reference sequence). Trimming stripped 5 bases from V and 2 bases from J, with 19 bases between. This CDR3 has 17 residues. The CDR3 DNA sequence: TGTGCCAGCAGCCACGTACAGGACCAAGAGGGCAATCAGCCCCAGCATTTT. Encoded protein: CASSHVQDQEGNQPQHF.

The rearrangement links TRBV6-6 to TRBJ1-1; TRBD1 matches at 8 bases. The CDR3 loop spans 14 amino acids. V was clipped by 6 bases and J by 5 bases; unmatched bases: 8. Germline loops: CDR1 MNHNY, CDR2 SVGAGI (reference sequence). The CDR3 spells CASRPQGGLTEAFF. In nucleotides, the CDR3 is TGTGCCAGCAGGCCACAGGGGGGACTTACTGAAGCTTTCTTT.

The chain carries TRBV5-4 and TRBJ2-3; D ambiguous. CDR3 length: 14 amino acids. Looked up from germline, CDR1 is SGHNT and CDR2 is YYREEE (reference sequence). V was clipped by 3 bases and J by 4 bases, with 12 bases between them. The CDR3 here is CASSSTLAPDTQYF. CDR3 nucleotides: TGTGCCAGCAGCTCCACATTAGCCCCAGATACGCAGTATTTT.

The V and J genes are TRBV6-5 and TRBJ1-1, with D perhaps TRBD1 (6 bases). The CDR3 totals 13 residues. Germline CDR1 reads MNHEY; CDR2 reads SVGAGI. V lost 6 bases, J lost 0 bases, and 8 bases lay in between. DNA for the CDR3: TGTGCCAGCAGGAGGACAGTGAACACTGAAGCTTTCTTT. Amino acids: CASRRTVNTEAFF.

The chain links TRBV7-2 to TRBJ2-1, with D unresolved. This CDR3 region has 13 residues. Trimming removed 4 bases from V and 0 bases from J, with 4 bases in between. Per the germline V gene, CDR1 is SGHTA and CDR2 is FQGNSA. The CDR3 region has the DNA TGTGCCAGCAGCTCTAGCTCCTACAATGAGCAGTTCTTC. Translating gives CASSSSSYNEQFF.

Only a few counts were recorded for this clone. In nucleotides, the CDR3 is TGTGCCAGCAGTCAGGGGAACTCTGGAAACACCATATATTTT. Its protein product is CASSQGNSGNTIYF. The rearrangement links TRBV6-1 to TRBJ1-3; D perhaps matches TRBD1 (6 bases). V was clipped by 5 bases and J by 0 bases, with 8 bases between them. Germline V gives CDR1 MNHNS, CDR2 SASEGT. The CDR3 length is 14 residues.

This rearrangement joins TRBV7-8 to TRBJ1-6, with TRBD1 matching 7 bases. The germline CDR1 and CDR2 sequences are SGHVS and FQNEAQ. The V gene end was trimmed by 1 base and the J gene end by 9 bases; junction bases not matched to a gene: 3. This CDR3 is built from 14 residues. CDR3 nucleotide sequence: TGTGCCAGCAGCTTAGAGGGGGCCGTTTCACCCCTCCACTTT. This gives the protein CASSLEGAVSPLHF.

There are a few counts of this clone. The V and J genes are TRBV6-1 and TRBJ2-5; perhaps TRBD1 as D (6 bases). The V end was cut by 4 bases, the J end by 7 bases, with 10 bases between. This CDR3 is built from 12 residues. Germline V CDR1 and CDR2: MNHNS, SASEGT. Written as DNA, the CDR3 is TGTGCCAGCAGTGCCGAAGGGGGGACCCAGTACTTC. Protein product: CASSAEGGTQYF.

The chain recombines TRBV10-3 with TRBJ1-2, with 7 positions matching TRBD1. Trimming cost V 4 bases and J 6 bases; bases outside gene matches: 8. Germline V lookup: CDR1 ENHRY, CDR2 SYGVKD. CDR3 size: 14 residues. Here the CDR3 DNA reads TGTGCCATCAGTGCGGGGCAGGGGGAGGATGGCTACACCTTC. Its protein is CAISAGQGEDGYTF.

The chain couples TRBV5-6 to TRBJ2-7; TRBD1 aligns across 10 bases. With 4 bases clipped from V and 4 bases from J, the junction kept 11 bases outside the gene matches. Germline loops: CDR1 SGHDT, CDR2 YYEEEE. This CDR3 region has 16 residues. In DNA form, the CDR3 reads TGTGCCAGCAGCCCTTGGGGGGGACAGGGGAGGTACGAGCAGTACTTC. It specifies CASSPWGGQGRYEQYF.

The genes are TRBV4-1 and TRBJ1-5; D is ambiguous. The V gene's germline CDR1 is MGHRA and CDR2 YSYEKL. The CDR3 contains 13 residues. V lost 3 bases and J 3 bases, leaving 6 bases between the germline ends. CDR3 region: CASSQTPNQPQHF. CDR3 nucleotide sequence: TGCGCCAGCAGCCAGACTCCCAATCAGCCCCAGCATTTT.

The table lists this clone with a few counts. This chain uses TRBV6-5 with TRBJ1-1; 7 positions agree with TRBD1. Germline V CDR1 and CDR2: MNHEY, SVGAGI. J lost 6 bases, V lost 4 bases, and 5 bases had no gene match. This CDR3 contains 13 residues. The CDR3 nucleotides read TGTGCCAGCAGTTTTTCCGGACAGGCTGAAGCTTTCTTT. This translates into CASSFSGQAEAFF.

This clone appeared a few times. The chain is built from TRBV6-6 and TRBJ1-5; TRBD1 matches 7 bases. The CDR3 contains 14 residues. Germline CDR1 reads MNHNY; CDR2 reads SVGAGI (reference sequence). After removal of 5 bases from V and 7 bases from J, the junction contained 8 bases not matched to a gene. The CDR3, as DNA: TGTGCCAGCAGTCCCGACAGGGTCTGGCAGCCCCAGCATTTT. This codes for CASSPDRVWQPQHF.

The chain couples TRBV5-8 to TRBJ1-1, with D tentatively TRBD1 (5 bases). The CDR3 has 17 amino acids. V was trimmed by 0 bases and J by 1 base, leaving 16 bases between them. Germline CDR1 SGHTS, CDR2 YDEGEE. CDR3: CASSLEGLGDSNTEAFF. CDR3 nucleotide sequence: TGTGCCAGCAGCTTGGAAGGTCTAGGGGATTCGAACACTGAAGCTTTCTTT.

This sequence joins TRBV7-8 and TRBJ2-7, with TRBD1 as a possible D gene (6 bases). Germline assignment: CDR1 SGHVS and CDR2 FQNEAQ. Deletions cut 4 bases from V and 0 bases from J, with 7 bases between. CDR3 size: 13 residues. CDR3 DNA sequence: TGTGCCAGCAGCTGGGGGCCCTCCTACGAGCAGTACTTC. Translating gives CASSWGPSYEQYF. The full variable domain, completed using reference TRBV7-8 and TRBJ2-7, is GAGVSQSPRYKVAKRGQDVALRCDPISGHVSLFWYQQALGQGPEFLTYFQNEAQLDKSGLPSDRFFAERPEGSVSTLKIQRTQQEDSAVYLCASSWGPSYEQYFGPGTRLTVT.

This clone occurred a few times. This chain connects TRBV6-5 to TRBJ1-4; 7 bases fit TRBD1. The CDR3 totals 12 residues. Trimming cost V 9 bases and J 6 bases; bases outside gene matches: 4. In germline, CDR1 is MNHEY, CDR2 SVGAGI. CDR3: CASRGQYEKLFF. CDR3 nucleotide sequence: TGTGCCAGTAGGGGGCAGTATGAAAAACTGTTTTTT.

The CDR3: CASSLPTGQVEAFF. The CDR3 DNA follows: TGCGCCAGCAGCTTGCCGACCGGACAAGTTGAAGCTTTCTTT. The V and J genes are TRBV5-1 and TRBJ1-1; D perhaps matches TRBD1 (5 bases). CDR1 and CDR2 from the germline V gene are SGHRS and YFSETQ. The CDR3 totals 14 residues. V lost 1 base and J lost 7, with 14 bases in between.